These T cell receptor beta chains were read from a single sample in a study of blood T cell repertoires in COVID-19. Repertoires were generated with immunoSEQ multiplex PCR, while TCRdb's copy carries only in-frame clones and drops some. The table includes about 400,000 clones, about 85% detected once. The sample was PBMCs or T cells enriched from blood (not recorded which). The receptor set was obtained from a woman under 30 with acute COVID-19. The CDR3 runs from the conserved cysteine through the conserved F or W. The D gene is left open where the match is weak. Not all rows give a size; the values are once, few, many and, for expanded clones, a class.

TRBJ1-1 . TRBV4-3 . CASSQDYSYKAEAFF TGCGCCAGCAGCCAAGATTACAGTTATAAGGCTGAAGCTTTCTTT
TRBJ2-1 . TRBV5-1 . CASSLGQETNEQFF TGCGCCAGCAGCTTGGGACAGGAGACCAATGAGCAGTTCTTC
TRBJ2-5 . TRBV7-7 . CASSLARAQGAETQYF TGTGCTAGCAGCTTAGCCAGGGCCCAGGGTGCGGAGACCCAGTACTTC
TRBJ2-1 once TRBV15 TRBD1 CATSVTGTDHFF TGTGCCACCAGCGTAACCGGGACAGACCATTTCTTC
TRBJ2-3 . TRBV30 . CAWSAGVRPDTQYF TGTGCCTGGAGTGCTGGAGTTCGCCCAGATACGCAGTATTTT
TRBJ1-5 once TRBV6-2/TRBV6-3 TRBD1 CASSHSTGTGYNQPQHF TGTGCCAGCAGTCACTCAACCGGGACAGGGTACAATCAGCCCCAGCATTTT
TRBJ2-7 . TRBV5-8 TRBD1 CASSLDRGYEQYF TGTGCCAGCAGCTTGGACAGGGGCTACGAGCAGTACTTC
TRBJ1-5 few TRBV3-1/TRBV3-2 . CASSQGTNQPQHF TGTGCCAGCAGCCAAGGAACAAATCAGCCCCAGCATTTT
TRBJ2-7 . TRBV19 TRBD2 CASNSGTSRDSYEQYF TGTGCCAGTAACTCCGGGACTAGTCGCGACTCCTACGAGCAGTACTTC
TRBJ2-1 . TRBV7-2 TRBD2 CASSITSGRVWEQFF TGTGCCAGCAGCATAACTAGCGGGAGGGTGTGGGAGCAGTTCTTC
TRBJ2-2 once TRBV20-1 TRBD1 CSASARDRGRTGELFF TGCAGTGCTAGTGCAAGGGACAGGGGGCGCACCGGGGAGCTGTTTTTT
TRBJ2-7 once TRBV5-6 . CASSLVPGREQYF TGTGCCAGCAGCTTGGTGCCGGGGAGGGAGCAGTACTTC
TRBJ2-3 . TRBV9 . CASSVGGQSTDTQYF TGTGCCAGCAGCGTTGGGGGCCAAAGCACAGATACGCAGTATTTT
TRBJ1-2 once TRBV6-5 . CASRTQGGGYTF TGTGCCAGCAGAACTCAGGGCGGCGGCTACACCTTC
TRBJ2-6 . TRBV5-4 . CASSLGGIGANVLTF TGTGCCAGCAGCTTGGGAGGGATCGGGGCCAACGTCCTGACTTTC
TRBJ2-5 . TRBV6-2/TRBV6-3 TRBD2 CASSYVGTSRETQYF TGTGCCAGCAGTTACGTGGGGACTAGCAGAGAGACCCAGTACTTC
TRBJ1-4 . TRBV19 . CASSISAADNEKLFF TGTGCCAGTAGCATATCGGCGGCAGATAATGAAAAACTGTTTTTT
TRBJ1-6 . TRBV5-8 TRBD1 CASSSRQGLASYNSPLHF TGTGCCAGCAGCTCGAGACAGGGCCTGGCTTCCTATAATTCACCCCTCCACTTT
TRBJ1-1 . TRBV11-2 TRBD1 CASSFVGLRDRASDTEAFF TGTGCCAGCAGCTTTGTTGGCCTCCGGGACAGGGCAAGCGACACTGAAGCTTTCTTT
TRBJ2-7 once TRBV7-2 TRBD1 CASSLLNRGASYEQYF TGTGCCAGCAGCCTACTTAACAGGGGGGCCTCCTACGAGCAGTACTTC
TRBJ1-5 . TRBV11-2 . CASSLLGDQPQHF TGTGCCAGCAGCTTACTCGGGGATCAGCCCCAGCATTTT
TRBJ2-5 . TRBV19 TRBD2 CASSITSGREETQYF TGTGCCAGTAGTATCACTAGCGGGAGAGAAGAGACCCAGTACTTC
TRBJ1-1 . TRBV7-9 TRBD1 CASSLIGGGTEAFF TGTGCCAGCAGCTTAATAGGGGGCGGAACTGAAGCTTTCTTT
TRBJ2-1 . TRBV7-2 TRBD2 CASGLAGAGEQFF TGTGCCAGCGGACTAGCGGGAGCAGGTGAGCAGTTCTTC
TRBJ2-1 . TRBV6-2/TRBV6-3 TRBD2 CASSSAGGPTYEQFF TGTGCCAGCAGTTCAGCGGGAGGCCCGACTTATGAGCAGTTCTTC
TRBJ2-1 . TRBV4-3 TRBD2 CASSQVSGSSYNEQFF TGCGCCAGCAGCCAAGTTAGCGGGAGCTCCTACAATGAGCAGTTCTTC
TRBJ2-2 . TRBV24-1 TRBD1 CATRDRGPTGELFF TGTGCCACCAGAGACAGGGGACCCACCGGGGAGCTGTTTTTT
TRBJ2-7 . TRBV18 TRBD1 CASSSDRVVSAYEQYF TGTGCCAGCTCAAGCGACAGGGTAGTATCCGCCTACGAGCAGTACTTC
TRBJ1-2 . TRBV9 . CASSALTF TGTGCCAGCAGCGCCCTCACCTTC
TRBJ2-2 once TRBV4-2 TRBD1 CASSPLKTGDTGELFF TGTGCCAGCAGCCCCCTAAAGACAGGGGACACCGGGGAGCTGTTTTTT
TRBJ1-4 . TRBV7-2 . CASSLWTVDVVEKLFF TGTGCCAGCAGCTTATGGACAGTGGACGTGGTGGAAAAACTGTTTTTT
TRBJ1-6 . TRBV5-6 TRBD1 CASRRTGKSSYNSPLHF TGTGCCAGCAGGAGGACAGGGAAAAGCTCCTATAATTCACCCCTCCACTTT